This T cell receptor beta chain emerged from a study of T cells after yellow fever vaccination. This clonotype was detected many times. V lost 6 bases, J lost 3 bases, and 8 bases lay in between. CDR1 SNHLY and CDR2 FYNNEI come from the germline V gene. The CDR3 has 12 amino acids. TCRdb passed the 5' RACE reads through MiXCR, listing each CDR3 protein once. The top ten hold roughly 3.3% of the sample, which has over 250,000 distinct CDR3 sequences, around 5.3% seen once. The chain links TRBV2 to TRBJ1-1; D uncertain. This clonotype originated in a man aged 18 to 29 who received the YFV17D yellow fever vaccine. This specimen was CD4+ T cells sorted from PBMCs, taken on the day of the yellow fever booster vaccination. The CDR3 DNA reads TGTGCCAGCAGCCGTAGAGACACTGAAGCTTTCTTT. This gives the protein CASSRRDTEAFF.